The next 12 T cell receptor beta chains were all read from a single sample in a study of graft-versus-host responses after intestinal transplantation. Graft samples were processed, releasing intraepithelial and lamina propria lymphocytes. TCRdb's table, derived via immunoSEQ multiplex PCR, lists solely in-frame clones and lacks some. The table records around 13,000 clones, about 67% of them present only once. The specimen was ileum tissue, collected 16 days after intestinal transplant. Receptor source: a human patient who received an intestinal transplant, so some T cells may come from the graft donor.

The chain links TRBV19 to TRBJ1-1, with D unclear. Germline V lookup: CDR1 LNHDA, CDR2 SQIVND (reference sequence). The V gene lost 3 bases and the J gene lost 6 bases, with 17 bases spanning the gap. The CDR3 extends over 15 amino acids. DNA for the CDR3: TGTGCCAGTAGTATGCAAGCGACCATACCTCCTGAAGCTTTCTTT. Residues: CASSMQATIPPEAFF.

This clone was counted a single time. V usage is TRBV10-3 and J usage is TRBJ1-1; 7 positions match TRBD1. Germline CDR1 ENHRY, CDR2 SYGVKD. The CDR3 has 14 residues. V trimming: 4 bases; J trimming: 7 bases; junction bases outside the gene matches: 9. The CDR3 region has the DNA TGTGCCATCAGTGCTCTTGGCAGGGACAGTGAAGCTTTCTTT. Protein sequence: CAISALGRDSEAFF.

The chain has TRBV25-1 and TRBJ2-5, with TRBD2 as a possible D gene (5 bases). Trimming stripped 7 bases from V and 5 bases from J, with 20 bases between. CDR3 length equals 15 residues. Germline CDR1 reads MGHDK; CDR2 reads SYGVNS. CDR3 sequence reads: CASTFTPTEGETQYF. As DNA, the CDR3 is TGTGCCAGCACTTTTACACCCACCGAGGGTGAGACCCAGTACTTC.

The V gene is TRBV9, the J gene TRBJ2-1, with a weak D call TRBD1 (6 bases). The CDR3 consists of 14 residues. V shed 2 bases and J shed 6 bases, with 12 bases lying between them. Germline-derived CDR1 and CDR2 are SGDLS and YYNGEE. CDR3 nucleotide sequence: TGTGCCAGCAGCGTGCTAGAAGGGGGCAATGAGCAGTTCTTC. Translated: CASSVLEGGNEQFF.

The chain couples TRBV5-1 to TRBJ1-5; D remains ambiguous. CDR1 and CDR2 from the germline V gene are SGHRS and YFSETQ. Trimming removed 1 base from V and 7 bases from J, with 15 bases in between. The CDR3 is 15 residues long. The CDR3 nucleotides are TGCGCCAGCAGCTTGTTAGGAGAGGAGTACCAGCCCCAGCATTTT. Its translation: CASSLLGEEYQPQHF.

This clone came up a few times. The J gene is TRBJ2-2, the V gene TRBV6-6; 7 bases match TRBD1. CDR1 and CDR2 (germline): MNHNY, SVGAGI (reference sequence). This CDR3 spans 14 amino acids. V shed 8 bases and J 0 bases; nucleotides not matched to a gene: 3. The CDR3: CASGTDPNTGELFF. The DNA for the CDR3 is TGTGCCAGCGGGACAGATCCGAACACCGGGGAGCTGTTTTTT.

V usage is TRBV6-6 and J usage is TRBJ1-3, with D unclear. Germline lookup yields CDR1 MNHNY and CDR2 SVGAGI (reference sequence). Trimming shortened V by 8 bases and J by 0 bases, and 11 bases separated the two germline ends. The CDR3 is 14 amino acids. For the CDR3, the DNA is TGTGCCAGCTGGCGGGCAAACTCTGGAAACACCATATATTTT. This translates into CASWRANSGNTIYF.

This clone was recorded once. The chain employs TRBV2 and TRBJ1-6; no reliable D call. Germline V gene sequence: CDR1 SNHLY, CDR2 FYNNEI. The V end was cut by 6 bases, the J end by 5 bases, with 5 bases between. This CDR3 spans 12 amino acids. The CDR3 bases are TGTGCCAGCAGAGAGAATAATTCACCCCTCCACTTT. Its protein is CASRENNSPLHF.

This clone has just one count. The chain couples TRBV5-1 to TRBJ1-1; D is undetermined. The CDR3 is 14 amino acids. The V gene's germline CDR1 is SGHRS and CDR2 YFSETQ. V lost 2 bases and J 5 bases, leaving 13 bases between the germline ends. CDR3: CASSFKGGMTEAFF. DNA of the CDR3: TGCGCCAGCAGCTTCAAGGGAGGTATGACTGAAGCTTTCTTT. The full variable domain, with the rest looked up from reference TRBV5-1 and TRBJ1-1, is KAGVTQTPRYLIKTRGQQVTLSCSPISGHRSVSWYQQTPGQGLQFLFEYFSETQRNKGNFPGRFSGRQFSNSRSEMNVSTLELGDSALYLCASSFKGGMTEAFFGQGTRLTVV.

This sequence joins TRBV30 and TRBJ1-5; 8 bases are a match to TRBD1. The germline V gene encodes CDR1 GTSNPN and CDR2 SVGIG (reference sequence). There are 13 residues in the CDR3. The trim removed 1 base at V and 7 bases at J, leaving 3 bases unmatched. CDR3 region: CAWSDRGGQPQHF. The CDR3 bases are TGTGCCTGGAGTGACAGGGGGGGGCAGCCCCAGCATTTT. Filled out from reference TRBV30 and TRBJ1-5, the complete variable domain reads SQTIHQWPATLVQPVGSPLSLECTVEGTSNPNLYWYRQAAGRGLQLLFYSVGIGQISSEVPQNLSASRPQDRQFILSSKKLLLSDSGFYLCAWSDRGGQPQHFGDGTRLSIL.

This clone was detected only once. The rearrangement uses TRBV5-1 and TRBJ1-1; D is ambiguous. V was trimmed by 0 bases and J by 1 base, leaving 10 bases between them. The germline V gene has CDR1 SGHRS and CDR2 YFSETQ. CDR3 length: 15 amino acids. For the CDR3, the DNA is TGCGCCAGCAGCTTGGGGAACAGAGCGAACACTGAAGCTTTCTTT. Encoded protein: CASSLGNRANTEAFF. Together with reference TRBV5-1 and TRBJ1-1, the CDR3 gives the full variable domain: KAGVTQTPRYLIKTRGQQVTLSCSPISGHRSVSWYQQTPGQGLQFLFEYFSETQRNKGNFPGRFSGRQFSNSRSEMNVSTLELGDSALYLCASSLGNRANTEAFFGQGTRLTVV.

This clone showed up just once. This chain uses TRBV30 with TRBJ2-7; maybe TRBD1 (6 bases). Germline-derived CDR1 and CDR2 are GTSNPN and SVGIG (reference sequence). The CDR3 covers 14 residues. Trimming shortened V by 5 bases and J by 4 bases, and 18 bases separated the two germline ends. The DNA of the CDR3 is TGTGCCTGGGGCCTAGGGACAATATCATACGAGCAGTACTTC. Its protein is CAWGLGTISYEQYF.